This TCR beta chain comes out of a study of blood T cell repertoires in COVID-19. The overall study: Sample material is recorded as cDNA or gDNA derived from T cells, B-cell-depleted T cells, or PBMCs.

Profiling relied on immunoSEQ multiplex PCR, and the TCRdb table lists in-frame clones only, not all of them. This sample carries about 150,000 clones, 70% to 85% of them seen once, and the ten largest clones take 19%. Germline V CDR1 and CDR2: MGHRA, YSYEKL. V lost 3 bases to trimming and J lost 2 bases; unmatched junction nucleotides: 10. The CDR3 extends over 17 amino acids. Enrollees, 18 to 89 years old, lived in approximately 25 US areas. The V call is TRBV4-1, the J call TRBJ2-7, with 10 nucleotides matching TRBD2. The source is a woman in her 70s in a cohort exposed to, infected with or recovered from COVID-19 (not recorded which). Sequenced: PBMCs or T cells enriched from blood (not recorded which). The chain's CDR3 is CASSQGATSGTTYEQYF. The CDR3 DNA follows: TGCGCCAGCAGCCAGGGAGCTACTAGCGGGACAACCTACGAGCAGTACTTC.